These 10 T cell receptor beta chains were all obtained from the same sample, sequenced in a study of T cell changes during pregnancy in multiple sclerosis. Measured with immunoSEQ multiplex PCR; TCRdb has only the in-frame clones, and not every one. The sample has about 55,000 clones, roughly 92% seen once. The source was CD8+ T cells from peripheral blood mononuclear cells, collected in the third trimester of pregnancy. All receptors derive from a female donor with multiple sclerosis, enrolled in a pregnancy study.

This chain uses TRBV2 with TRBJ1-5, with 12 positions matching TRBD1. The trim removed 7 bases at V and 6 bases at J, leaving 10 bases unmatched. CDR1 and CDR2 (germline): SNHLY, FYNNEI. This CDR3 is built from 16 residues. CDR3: CASTPGQGAVGQPQHF. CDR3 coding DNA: TGTGCCAGCACTCCGGGACAGGGGGCAGTAGGTCAGCCCCAGCATTTT. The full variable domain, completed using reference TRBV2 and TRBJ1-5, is EPEVTQTPSHQVTQMGQEVILRCVPISNHLYFYWYRQILGQKVEFLVSFYNNEISEKSEIFDDQFSVERPDGSNFTLKIRSTKLEDSAMYFCASTPGQGAVGQPQHFGDGTRLSIL.

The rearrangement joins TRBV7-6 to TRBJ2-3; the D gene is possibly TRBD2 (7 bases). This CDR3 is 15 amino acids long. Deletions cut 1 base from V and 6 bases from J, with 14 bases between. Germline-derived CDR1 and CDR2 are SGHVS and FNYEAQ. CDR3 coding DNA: TGTGCCAGCAGCTTAGGAGGGGGGGCTGCGGATACGCAGTATTTT. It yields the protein CASSLGGGAADTQYF.

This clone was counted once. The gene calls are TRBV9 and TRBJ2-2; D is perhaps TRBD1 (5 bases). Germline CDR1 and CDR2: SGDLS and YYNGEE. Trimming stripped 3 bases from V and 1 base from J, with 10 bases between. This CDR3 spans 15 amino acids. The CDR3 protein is CASSAPRVNTGELFF. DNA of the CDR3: TGTGCCAGCAGCGCGCCCAGGGTGAACACCGGGGAGCTGTTTTTT.

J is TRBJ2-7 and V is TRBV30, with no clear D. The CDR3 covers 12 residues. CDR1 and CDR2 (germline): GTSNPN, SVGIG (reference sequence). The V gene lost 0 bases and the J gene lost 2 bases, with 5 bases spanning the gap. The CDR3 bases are TGTGCCTGGAGTGTAAGCCCCTACGAGCAGTACTTC. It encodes CAWSVSPYEQYF.

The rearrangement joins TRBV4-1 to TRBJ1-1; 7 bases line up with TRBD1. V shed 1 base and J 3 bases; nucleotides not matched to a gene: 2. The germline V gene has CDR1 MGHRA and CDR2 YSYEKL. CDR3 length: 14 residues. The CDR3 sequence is CASSQADRDTEAFF. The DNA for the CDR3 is TGCGCCAGCAGCCAAGCAGACAGGGACACTGAAGCTTTCTTT.

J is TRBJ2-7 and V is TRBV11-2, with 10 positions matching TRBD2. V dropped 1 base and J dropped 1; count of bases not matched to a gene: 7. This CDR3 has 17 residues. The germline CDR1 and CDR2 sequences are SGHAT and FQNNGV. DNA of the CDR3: TGTGCCAGCAGCTTAGTAGTAGTGGGACTAGCGTCCTACGAGCAGTACTTC. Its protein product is CASSLVVVGLASYEQYF.

The CDR3 DNA follows: TGCGCCAGCAGCCAAAGGGGCGAGAGCACTGAAGCTTTCTTT. This codes for CASSQRGESTEAFF. This sequence joins TRBV4-1 and TRBJ1-1, with D possibly being TRBD1 (5 bases). Trimming shortened V by 2 bases and J by 4 bases, and 11 bases separated the two germline ends. This CDR3 is 14 amino acids long. In germline, CDR1 is MGHRA, CDR2 YSYEKL.

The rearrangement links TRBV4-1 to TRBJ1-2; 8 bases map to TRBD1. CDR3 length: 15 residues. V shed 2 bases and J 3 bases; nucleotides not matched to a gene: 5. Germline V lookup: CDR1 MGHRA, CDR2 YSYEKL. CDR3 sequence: CASSQFPGGDYGYTF. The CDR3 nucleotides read TGCGCCAGCAGCCAATTCCCAGGGGGCGACTATGGCTACACCTTC.

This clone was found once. The CDR3 nucleotides are TGTGCCAGCAGCTTAGTGGCGAACACTGAAGCTTTCTTT. This translates into CASSLVANTEAFF. The V call is TRBV7-8, the J call TRBJ1-1; D uncertain. Trimming cost V 1 base and J 1 base, with 4 bases left between them. Germline V CDR1 and CDR2: SGHVS, FQNEAQ. This CDR3 is built from 13 residues. The full variable domain, with the rest looked up from reference TRBV7-8 and TRBJ1-1, is GAGVSQSPRYKVAKRGQDVALRCDPISGHVSLFWYQQALGQGPEFLTYFQNEAQLDKSGLPSDRFFAERPEGSVSTLKIQRTQQEDSAVYLCASSLVANTEAFFGQGTRLTVV.

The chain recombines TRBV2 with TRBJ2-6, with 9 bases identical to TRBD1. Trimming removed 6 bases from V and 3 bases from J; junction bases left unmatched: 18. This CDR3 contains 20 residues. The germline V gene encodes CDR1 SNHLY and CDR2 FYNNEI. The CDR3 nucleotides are TGTGCCAGCAGGGAGACCCCGTTGGGGACAGGGCGTAGTGGGGCCAACGTCCTGACTTTC. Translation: CASRETPLGTGRSGANVLTF.